This TCR beta chain originates from a study of T cells in Graves' hyperthyroidism and ophthalmopathy. Whole-study findings and limits: Most thyroid clonotypes expanded above 0.001 were also detected in blood.

Many counts were recorded for this clonotype. Its cognate antigen is unknown. RNA transcripts yielded amplified TCR beta CDR3 regions. HTBI primers were employed in a first-round RT-PCR of the TCR CDR3. TCRdb fed the multiplex PCR reads into MiXCR, producing one record per CDR3 protein. The table has some 690,000 distinct CDR3 sequences, around 15% seen once. Exclusions: uncontrolled infection, other autoimmune disease, pregnancy, lactation. Diagnostic decisions used clinical symptoms, serum thyroxine and TRAb, thyroid ultrasound and orbital computed tomography. Using over 8.5 ml of fresh peripheral blood, PBMCs were prepared. There are 15 residues in the CDR3. Germline CDR1 and CDR2: MDHEN and SYDVKM. Deletions cut 6 bases from V and 0 bases from J, with 9 bases between.

This rearrangement joins TRBV28 to TRBJ1-6; the D is unclear. The TCR comes from a man aged 45-65 years with Graves' hyperthyroidism. Sequences were obtained from blood. The DNA of the CDR3 is TGTGCCAGCAGCGTCGGGAGCTCCTATAATTCACCCCTCCACTTT. Amino acids: CASSVGSSYNSPLHF.